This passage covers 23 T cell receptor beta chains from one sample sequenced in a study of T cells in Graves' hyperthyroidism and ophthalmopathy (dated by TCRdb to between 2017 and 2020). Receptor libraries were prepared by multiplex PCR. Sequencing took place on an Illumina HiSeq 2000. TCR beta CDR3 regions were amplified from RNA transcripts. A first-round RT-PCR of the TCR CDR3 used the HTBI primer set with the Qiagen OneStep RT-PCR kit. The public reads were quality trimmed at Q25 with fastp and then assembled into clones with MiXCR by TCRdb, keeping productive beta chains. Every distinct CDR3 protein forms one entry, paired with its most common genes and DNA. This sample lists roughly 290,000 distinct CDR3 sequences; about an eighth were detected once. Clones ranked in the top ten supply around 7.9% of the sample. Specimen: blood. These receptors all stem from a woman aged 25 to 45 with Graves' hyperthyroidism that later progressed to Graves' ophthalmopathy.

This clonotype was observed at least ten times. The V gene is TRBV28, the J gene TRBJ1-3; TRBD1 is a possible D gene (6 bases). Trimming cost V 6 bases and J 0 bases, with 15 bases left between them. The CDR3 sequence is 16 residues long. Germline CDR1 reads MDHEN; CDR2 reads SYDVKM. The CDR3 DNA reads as TGTGCCAGCAGGAACACAGGGCCCAGCTCTGGAAACACCATATATTTT. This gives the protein CASRNTGPSSGNTIYF.

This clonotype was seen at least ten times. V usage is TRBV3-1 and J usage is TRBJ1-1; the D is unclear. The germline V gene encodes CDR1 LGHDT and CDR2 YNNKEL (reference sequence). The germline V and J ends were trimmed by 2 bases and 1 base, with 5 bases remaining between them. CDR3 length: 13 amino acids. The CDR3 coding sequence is TGTGCCAGCAGCCAATTCGAGAACACTGAAGCTTTCTTT. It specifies CASSQFENTEAFF.

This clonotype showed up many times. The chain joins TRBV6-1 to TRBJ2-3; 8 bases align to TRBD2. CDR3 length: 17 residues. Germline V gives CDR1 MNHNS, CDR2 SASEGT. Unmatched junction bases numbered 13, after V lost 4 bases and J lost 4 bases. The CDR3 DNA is TGTGCCAGCAGTGGGTACCGAAGCGGGAGTTCGTCAGATACGCAGTATTTT. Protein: CASSGYRSGSSSDTQYF.

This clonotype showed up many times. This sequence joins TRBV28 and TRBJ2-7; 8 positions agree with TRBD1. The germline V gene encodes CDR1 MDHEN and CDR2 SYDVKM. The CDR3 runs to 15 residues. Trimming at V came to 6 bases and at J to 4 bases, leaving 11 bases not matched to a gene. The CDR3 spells CASSDSGQGLYEQYF. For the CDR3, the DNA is TGTGCCAGCAGCGACTCTGGACAGGGTCTGTACGAGCAGTACTTC.

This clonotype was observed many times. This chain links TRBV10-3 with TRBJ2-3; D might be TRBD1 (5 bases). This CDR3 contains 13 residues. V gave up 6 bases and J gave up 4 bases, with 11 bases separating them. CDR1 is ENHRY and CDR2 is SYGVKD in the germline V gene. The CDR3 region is CAISRASADTQYF. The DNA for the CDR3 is TGTGCCATCAGCAGGGCAAGTGCAGATACGCAGTATTTT.

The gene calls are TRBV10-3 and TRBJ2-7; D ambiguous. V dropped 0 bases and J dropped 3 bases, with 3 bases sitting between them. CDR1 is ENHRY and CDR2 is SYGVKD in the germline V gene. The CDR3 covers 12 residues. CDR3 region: CAISESGYEQYF. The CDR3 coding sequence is TGTGCCATCAGTGAGTCCGGCTACGAGCAGTACTTC.

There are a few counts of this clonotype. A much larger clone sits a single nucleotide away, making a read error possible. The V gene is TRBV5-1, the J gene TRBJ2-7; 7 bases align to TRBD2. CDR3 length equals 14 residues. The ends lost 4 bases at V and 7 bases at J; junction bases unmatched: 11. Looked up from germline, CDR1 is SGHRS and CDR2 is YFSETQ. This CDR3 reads CASSKGGTGNEQYF. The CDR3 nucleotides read TGCGCCAGCAGCAAGGGAGGGACTGGCAATGAGCAGTACTTC.

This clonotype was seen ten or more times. The CDR3 DNA is TGTGCCAGCAGTTACTCCCGCAGGGGAGATACTGAAGCTTTCTTT. The encoded protein is CASSYSRRGDTEAFF. The V and J genes are TRBV6-5 and TRBJ1-1; perhaps TRBD1 as D (6 bases). CDR1 and CDR2 (germline): MNHEY, SVGAGI. The CDR3 consists of 15 residues. The ends were cut back, 0 bases at V and 5 bases at J, with 13 bases in the middle.

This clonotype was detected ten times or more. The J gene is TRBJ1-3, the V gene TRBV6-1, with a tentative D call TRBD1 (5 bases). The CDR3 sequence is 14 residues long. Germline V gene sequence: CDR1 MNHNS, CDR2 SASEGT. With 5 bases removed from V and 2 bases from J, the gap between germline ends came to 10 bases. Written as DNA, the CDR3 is TGTGCCAGCAGTCCCTGGGGGGCTGGAAACACCATATATTTT. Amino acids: CASSPWGAGNTIYF.

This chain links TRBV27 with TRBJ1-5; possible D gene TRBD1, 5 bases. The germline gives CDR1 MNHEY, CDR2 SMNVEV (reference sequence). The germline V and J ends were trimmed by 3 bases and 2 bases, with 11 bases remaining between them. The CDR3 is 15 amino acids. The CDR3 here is CASSLMRGGNQPQHF. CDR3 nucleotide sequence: TGTGCCAGCAGTTTGATGCGGGGCGGCAATCAGCCCCAGCATTTT.

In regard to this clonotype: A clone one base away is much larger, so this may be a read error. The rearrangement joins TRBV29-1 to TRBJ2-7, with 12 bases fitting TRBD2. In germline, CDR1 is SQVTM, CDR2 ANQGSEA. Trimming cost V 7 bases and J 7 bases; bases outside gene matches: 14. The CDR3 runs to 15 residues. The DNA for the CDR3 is TGCAGCGCTGACCTGGGACTAGCGGGTTACAATGAGCAGTACTTC. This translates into CSADLGLAGYNEQYF.

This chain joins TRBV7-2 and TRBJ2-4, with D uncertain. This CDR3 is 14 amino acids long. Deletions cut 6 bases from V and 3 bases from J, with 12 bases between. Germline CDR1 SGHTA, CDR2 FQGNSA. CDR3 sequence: CASRSPVGKNIQYF. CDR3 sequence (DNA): TGTGCCAGCAGGAGTCCGGTGGGCAAAAACATTCAGTACTTC. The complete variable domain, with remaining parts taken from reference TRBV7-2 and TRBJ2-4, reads GAGVSQSPSNKVTEKGKDVELRCDPISGHTALYWYRQSLGQGLEFLIYFQGNSAPDKSGLPSDRFSAERTGGSVSTLTIQRTQQEDSAVYLCASRSPVGKNIQYFGAGTRLSVL.

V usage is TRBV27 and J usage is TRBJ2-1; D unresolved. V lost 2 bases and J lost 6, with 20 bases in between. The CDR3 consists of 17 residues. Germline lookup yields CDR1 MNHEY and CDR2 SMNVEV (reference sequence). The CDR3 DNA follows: TGTGCCAGCAGTTTAGGTCCCCTCCGGTCTAGACTCAATGAGCAGTTCTTC. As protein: CASSLGPLRSRLNEQFF.

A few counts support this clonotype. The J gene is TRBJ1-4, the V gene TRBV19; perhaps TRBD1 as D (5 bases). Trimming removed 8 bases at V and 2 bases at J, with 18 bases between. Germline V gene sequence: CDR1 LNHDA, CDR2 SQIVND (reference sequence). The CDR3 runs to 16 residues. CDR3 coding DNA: TGTGCCAGTGCCCCACGCGGGGGGAGGACTAATGAAAAACTGTTTTTT. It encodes CASAPRGGRTNEKLFF.

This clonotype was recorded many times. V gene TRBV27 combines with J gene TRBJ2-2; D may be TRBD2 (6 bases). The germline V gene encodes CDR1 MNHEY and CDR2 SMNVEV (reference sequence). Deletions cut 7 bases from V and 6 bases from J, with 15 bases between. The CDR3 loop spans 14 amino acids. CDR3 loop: CASTQLGEAGELFF. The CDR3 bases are TGTGCCAGCACCCAGTTGGGGGAGGCCGGGGAGCTGTTTTTT.

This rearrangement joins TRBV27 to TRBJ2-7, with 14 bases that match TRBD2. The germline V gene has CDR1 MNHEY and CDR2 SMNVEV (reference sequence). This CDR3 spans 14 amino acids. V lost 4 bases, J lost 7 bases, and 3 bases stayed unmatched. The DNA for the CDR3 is TGTGCCAGCAGTTCAGGGACTAGCGGGAGAGAGCAGTACTTC. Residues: CASSSGTSGREQYF.

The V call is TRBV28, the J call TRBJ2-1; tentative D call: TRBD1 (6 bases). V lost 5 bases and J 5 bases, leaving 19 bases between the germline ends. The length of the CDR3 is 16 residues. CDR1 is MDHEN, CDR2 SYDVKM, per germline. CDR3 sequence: CASSPFAGDQHNEQFF. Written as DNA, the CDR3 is TGTGCCAGCAGTCCCTTCGCAGGGGATCAGCACAATGAGCAGTTCTTC.

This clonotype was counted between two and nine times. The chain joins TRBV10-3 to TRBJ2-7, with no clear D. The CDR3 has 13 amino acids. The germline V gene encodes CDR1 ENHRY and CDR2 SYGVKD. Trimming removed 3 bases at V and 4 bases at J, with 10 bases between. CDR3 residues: CAISDPLRYEQYF. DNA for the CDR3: TGTGCCATCAGTGACCCTCTCCGATACGAGCAGTACTTC.

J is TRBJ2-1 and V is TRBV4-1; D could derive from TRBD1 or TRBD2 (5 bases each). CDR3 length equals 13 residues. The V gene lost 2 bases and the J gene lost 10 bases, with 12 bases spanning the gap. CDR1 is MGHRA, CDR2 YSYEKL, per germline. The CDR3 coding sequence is TGCGCCAGCAGCCAATCCTGGGGCGGGGAGCAGTTCTTC. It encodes CASSQSWGGEQFF.

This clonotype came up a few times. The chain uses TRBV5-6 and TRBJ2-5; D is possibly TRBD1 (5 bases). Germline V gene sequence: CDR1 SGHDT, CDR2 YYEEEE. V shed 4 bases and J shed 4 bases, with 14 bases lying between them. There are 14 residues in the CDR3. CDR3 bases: TGTGCCAGCAGCCCCAGGGTAGATGGAGAGACCCAGTACTTC. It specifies CASSPRVDGETQYF.

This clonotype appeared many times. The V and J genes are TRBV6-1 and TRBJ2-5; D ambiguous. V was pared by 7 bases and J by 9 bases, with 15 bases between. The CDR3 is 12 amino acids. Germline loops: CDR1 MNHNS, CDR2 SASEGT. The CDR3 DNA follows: TGTGCCAGCAAGTTGCAGGATTGGGCCCAGTACTTC. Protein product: CASKLQDWAQYF.

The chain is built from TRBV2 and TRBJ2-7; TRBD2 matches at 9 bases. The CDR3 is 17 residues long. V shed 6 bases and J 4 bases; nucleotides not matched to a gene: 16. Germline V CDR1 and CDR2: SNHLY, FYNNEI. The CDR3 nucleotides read TGTGCCAGCAGGACAGGGTTTAGCGGGAGAGGGCAGTACGAGCAGTACTTC. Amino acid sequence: CASRTGFSGRGQYEQYF.

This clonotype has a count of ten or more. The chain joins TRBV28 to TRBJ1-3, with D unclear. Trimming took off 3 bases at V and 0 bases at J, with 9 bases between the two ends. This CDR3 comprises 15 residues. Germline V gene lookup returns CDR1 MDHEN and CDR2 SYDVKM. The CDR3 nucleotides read TGTGCCAGCAGTTTCCAGTTTTGCTCTGGAAACACCATATATTTT. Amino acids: CASSFQFCSGNTIYF.